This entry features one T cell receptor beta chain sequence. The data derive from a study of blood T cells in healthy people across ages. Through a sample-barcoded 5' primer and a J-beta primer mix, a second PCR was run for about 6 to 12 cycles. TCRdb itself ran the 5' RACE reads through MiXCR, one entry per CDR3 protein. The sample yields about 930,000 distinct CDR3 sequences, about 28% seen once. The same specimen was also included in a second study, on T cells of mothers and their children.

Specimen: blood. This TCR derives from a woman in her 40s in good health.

The CDR3 here is CASSPPDRTNTEAFF. The DNA of the CDR3 is TGTGCCAGCAGCCCGCCGGACAGGACGAACACTGAAGCTTTCTTT. The chain employs TRBV5-4 and TRBJ1-1; 7 bases agree with TRBD1. CDR3 length: 15 residues. Germline CDR1 and CDR2: SGHNT and YYREEE (reference sequence). With 4 bases clipped from V and 1 base from J, the junction kept 7 bases outside the gene matches.